This T cell receptor (beta chain) was observed in a study of cytomegalovirus exposure and HLA in healthy donors. The CDR3 consists of 14 residues. V was shortened by 4 bases and J by 15 bases, with 23 bases between the two germline ends. Per the germline V gene, CDR1 is SGDLS and CDR2 is YYNGEE. PCR primers comprised 60 Vbeta and 13 Jbeta primers. Original processing methods: Later analysis identified some 88 million unique TCR beta chains, roughly 11 million shared. The assay was immunoSEQ multiplex PCR, and TCRdb's table has in-frame clones only and misses some. V and J calls and clone size come straight from that table; D and trimming were deduced from the DNA. The table includes approximately 290,000 clones, roughly 80% detected once. Remarks on this clone: Its cognate antigen is unknown.

Study-wide points: Approximately 18,000 TCR beta sequences were associated with HLA alleles at 0.05 false discovery rate in a later analysis. Segments of the TCR beta V type were, in most cases, productive about 87% or about 30% of the time in an earlier analysis.

The source is a girl aged 2-9 years in good health and CMV-seronegative. The chain employs TRBV9 and TRBJ2-1; D is perhaps TRBD1 (6 bases). The sample was PBMCs. Here the CDR3 reads CASSPSLGGGGRFF. CDR3 bases: TGTGCCAGCAGCCCATCATTAGGGGGTGGGGGCCGGTTCTTC.